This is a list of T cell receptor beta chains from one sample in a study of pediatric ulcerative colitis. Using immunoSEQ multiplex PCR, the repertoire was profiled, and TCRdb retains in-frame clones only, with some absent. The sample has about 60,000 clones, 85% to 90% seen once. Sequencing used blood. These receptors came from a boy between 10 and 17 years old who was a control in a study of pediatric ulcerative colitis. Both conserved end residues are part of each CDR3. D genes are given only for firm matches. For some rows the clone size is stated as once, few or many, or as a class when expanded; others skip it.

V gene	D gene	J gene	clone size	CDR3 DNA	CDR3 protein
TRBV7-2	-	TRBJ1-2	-	TGTGCCAGCAGCCCGCACGCAGGGGACTATGGCTACACCTTC	CASSPHAGDYGYTF
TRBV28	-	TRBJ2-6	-	TGTGCCAGCAGTTTAGACCTCTCTGGGGCCAACGTCCTGACTTTC	CASSLDLSGANVLTF
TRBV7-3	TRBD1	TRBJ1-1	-	TGTGCCAGCAGCTCAGCAGGGGGCGTTTTGAACACTGAAGCTTTCTTT	CASSSAGGVLNTEAFF
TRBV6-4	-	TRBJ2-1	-	TGTGCCAGCAGTGCTATGGCCAGCTCCTACAATGAGCAGTTCTTC	CASSAMASSYNEQFF
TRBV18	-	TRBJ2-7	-	TGTGCCAGCTCACCGGGGGGGCCGAACGAGCAGTACTTC	CASSPGGPNEQYF
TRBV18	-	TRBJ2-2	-	TGTGCCAGCTCACCGCGAGGGGTGACAGGAACCGGGGAGCTGTTTTTT	CASSPRGVTGTGELFF
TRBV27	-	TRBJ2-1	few	TGTGCCAGCAGTTTATTTCGCAGGGAGGTCCACAATGAGCAGTTCTTC	CASSLFRREVHNEQFF
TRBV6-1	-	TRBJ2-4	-	TGTGCCAGCATAAGCAGGGAAAACATTCAGTACTTC	CASISRENIQYF
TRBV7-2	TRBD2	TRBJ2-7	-	TGTGCCAGCAGCCCGGACAGCGGGGGGGGACGTTACGAGCAGTACTTC	CASSPDSGGGRYEQYF
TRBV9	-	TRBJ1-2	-	TGTGCCAGCAGCATCACCCCGGACGGAAACTATGGCTACACCTTC	CASSITPDGNYGYTF
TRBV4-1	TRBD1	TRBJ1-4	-	TGCGCCAGCCTGCAGACAGGGGGCGCGGAAAAACTGTTTTTT	CASLQTGGAEKLFF
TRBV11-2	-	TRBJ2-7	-	TGTGCCAGCAGCTTCTCTGGTACCCCCTACGAGCAGTACTTC	CASSFSGTPYEQYF
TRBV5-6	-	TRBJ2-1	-	TGTGCCAGCAGCTTGGCCCAGAGGTCGCCTGAGCAGTTCTTC	CASSLAQRSPEQFF
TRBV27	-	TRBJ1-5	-	TGTGCCAGCAGTTTAACCCCTCCTTGGGGATATAGCAATCAGCCCCAGCATTTT	CASSLTPPWGYSNQPQHF
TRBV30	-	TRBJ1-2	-	TGTGCCTGGAGTGAGACCTTCTCTGGCTACACCTTC	CAWSETFSGYTF
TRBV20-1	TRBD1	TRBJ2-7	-	TGCAGTGCTGGGGACAGGGACGAGCAGTACTTC	CSAGDRDEQYF
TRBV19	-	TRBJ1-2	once	TGTGCCAGTAGTATCCCGTCGGGGGGTGGCTACACCTTC	CASSIPSGGGYTF
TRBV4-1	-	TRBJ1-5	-	TGCGCCAGCAGCCAAGGGACAGCAAATCAGCCCCAGCATTTT	CASSQGTANQPQHF
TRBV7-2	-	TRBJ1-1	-	TGTGCCAGCAGCTTTACACGGAACACTGAAGCTTTCTTT	CASSFTRNTEAFF
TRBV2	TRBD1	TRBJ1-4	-	TGTGCCAGCAGAGGCAGGGGGCTAGATGAAAAACTGTTTTTT	CASRGRGLDEKLFF
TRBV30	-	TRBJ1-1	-	TGTGCCTGGAGCCATGCGACGGGGGACAAAGCTTTCTTT	CAWSHATGDKAFF
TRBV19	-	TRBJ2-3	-	TGTGCCAGTAGTATTGACAGGTTCACAGATACGCAGTATTTT	CASSIDRFTDTQYF
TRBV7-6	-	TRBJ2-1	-	TGTGCCAGCAGCTTAGAGTACAGGTGGGGTTACAATGAGCAGTTCTTC	CASSLEYRWGYNEQFF
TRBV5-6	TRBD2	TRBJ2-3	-	TGTGCCAGCACCCTGGGACTAGCGGGGGGTGTGGGCTATTTT	CASTLGLAGGVGYF
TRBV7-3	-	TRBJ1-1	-	TGTGCCAGCAGCTTAACGGCCGGGGGGAACACTGAAGCTTTCTTT	CASSLTAGGNTEAFF
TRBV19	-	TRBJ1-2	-	TGTGCCAGTACCCGGGAGGGTCGCACTCGTGGCTACACCTTC	CASTREGRTRGYTF
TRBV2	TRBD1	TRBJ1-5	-	TGTGCCAGCAGCGCATATGGAACAGGGGCCTTTAGCAATCAGCCCCAGCATTTT	CASSAYGTGAFSNQPQHF
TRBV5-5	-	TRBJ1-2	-	TGTGCCAGCAGCTTATATGCCGGTGGCTACACCTTC	CASSLYAGGYTF
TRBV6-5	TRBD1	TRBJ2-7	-	TGTGCCAGCAGTTACGGGCAGGGGGCCTACGAGCAGTACTTC	CASSYGQGAYEQYF
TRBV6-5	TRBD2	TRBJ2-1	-	TGTGCCAGCAGTTACTCTTCGGGGGGGGAGAACAATGAGCAGTTCTTC	CASSYSSGGENNEQFF
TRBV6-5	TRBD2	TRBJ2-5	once	TGTGCCAGCAGCCAAGCGGGGGCGGATCTAGAGACCCAGTACTTC	CASSQAGADLETQYF
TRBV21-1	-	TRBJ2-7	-	TGTGCCAGCGGGCAGGGACTGTCCGAGCAGTACTTC	CASGQGLSEQYF
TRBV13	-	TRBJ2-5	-	TGTGCCAGCAGCAACAGGGTTCCGGAGACCCAGTACTTC	CASSNRVPETQYF
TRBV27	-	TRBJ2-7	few	TGTGCCAGCAGTTTATCTTTAGAAAGCTCCTACGAGCAGTACTTC	CASSLSLESSYEQYF
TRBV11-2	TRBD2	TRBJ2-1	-	TGTGCCAGCAGCTTAGATCGCGCCGGGGGGATATCCTACAATGAGCAGTTCTTC	CASSLDRAGGISYNEQFF
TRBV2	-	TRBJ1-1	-	TGTGCCAGCACGACATCCGGGGGCATGAACACTGAAGCTTTCTTT	CASTTSGGMNTEAFF
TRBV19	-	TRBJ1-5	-	TGTGCCAGTAGTATCGGCAGGGATCAGGGCAATCAGCCCCAGCATTTT	CASSIGRDQGNQPQHF
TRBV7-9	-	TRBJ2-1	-	TGTGCCAGCAGCTTAGAACTAAATGAGCAGTTCTTC	CASSLELNEQFF